This entry lists 9 T cell receptor beta chains sequenced from one sample in a study of beta chain features in type 1 diabetes. Reverse transcription of all isolated RNA meant that expressed TCRB transcripts were sequenced. The assay was immunoSEQ multiplex PCR, and TCRdb's table has in-frame clones only and misses some. The table lists 250,000 or so clones, roughly two thirds of them singletons. The sequencing sample was made of naive CD4+ T cells from blood. Receptors originate from a man younger than 40 in good health.

V usage is TRBV9 and J usage is TRBJ2-5, with no clear D. The germline CDR1 and CDR2 sequences are SGDLS and YYNGEE. This CDR3 contains 14 residues. V shed 0 bases and J shed 0 bases, with 6 bases lying between them. In DNA, the CDR3 is TGTGCCAGCAGCGTAGGTCCGTACCAAGAGACCCAGTACTTC. Its protein product is CASSVGPYQETQYF.

The chain uses TRBV30 and TRBJ1-3, with D hard to call. With 2 bases removed from V and 4 bases from J, the gap between germline ends came to 9 bases. The CDR3 is made up of 13 amino acids. The germline gives CDR1 GTSNPN, CDR2 SVGIG (reference sequence). DNA of the CDR3: TGTGCCTGGAGTAAGACCGCCGGAAACACCATATATTTT. It codes for CAWSKTAGNTIYF.

The V gene is TRBV15, the J gene TRBJ2-1, with D perhaps assigned TRBD1 or TRBD2 (5 bases each). From germline, CDR1 is LNHNV and CDR2 YYDKDF (reference sequence). The CDR3 contains 15 residues. The V and J ends lost 3 bases and 5 bases respectively, with 14 bases between them. The CDR3 region has the DNA TGTGCCACCAGCAGGTCGGGGACGGATAACAATGAGCAGTTCTTC. Its protein product is CATSRSGTDNNEQFF.

V and J are TRBV15 and TRBJ2-7; 7 positions agree with TRBD1. Trimming at V came to 0 bases and at J to 7 bases, leaving 3 bases not matched to a gene. This CDR3 region has 13 residues. Germline lookup yields CDR1 LNHNV and CDR2 YYDKDF (reference sequence). The DNA of the CDR3 is TGTGCCACCAGCAGAGATGCAGGGGGAGAGCAGTACTTC. It yields the protein CATSRDAGGEQYF.

The CDR3 is CARDRPYNEQFF. The CDR3, as DNA: TGTGCCAGGGACAGGCCCTACAATGAGCAGTTCTTC. The chain links TRBV2 to TRBJ2-1, with 7 bases aligning to TRBD1. From germline, CDR1 is SNHLY and CDR2 FYNNEI. After removal of 9 bases from V and 2 bases from J, the junction contained 1 base not matched to a gene. The CDR3 runs to 12 residues.

The gene calls are TRBV9 and TRBJ2-5; D is uncertain. Trimming left V 0 bases short and J 7 bases short, with 7 bases between. Germline CDR1 SGDLS, CDR2 YYNGEE. The CDR3 runs to 12 residues. As DNA, the CDR3 is TGTGCCAGCAGCGTAGCTGAAGGGACCCAGTACTTC. It codes for CASSVAEGTQYF.

This clone has more than one count but fewer than ten. The chain uses TRBV5-8 and TRBJ1-6; 9 nucleotides line up with TRBD1. The J segment lost 0 bases and the V segment lost 3 bases, leaving 7 bases of the junction unmatched. Per germline, CDR1 SGHTS and CDR2 YDEGEE. The CDR3 consists of 18 residues. The CDR3 loop reads CASSSYGQGSSYNSPLHF. The DNA for the CDR3 is TGTGCCAGCAGCTCGTATGGACAGGGGAGCTCCTATAATTCACCCCTCCACTTT.

The chain combines TRBV14 with TRBJ2-1; no clear D. Trimming cost V 1 base and J 3 bases, with 10 bases left between them. CDR3 length: 15 residues. Germline lookup yields CDR1 SGHDN and CDR2 FVKESK. The CDR3 spells CASSQAELRYNEQFF. DNA for the CDR3: TGTGCCAGCAGCCAAGCCGAACTACGCTACAATGAGCAGTTCTTC. Variable domain in full (rest from reference TRBV14 and TRBJ2-1): EAGVTQFPSHSVIEKGQTVTLRCDPISGHDNLYWYRRVMGKEIKFLLHFVKESKQDESGMPNNRFLAERTGGTYSTLKVQPAELEDSGVYFCASSQAELRYNEQFFGPGTRLTVL.

In DNA, the CDR3 is TGCAGCGTGGCCGGGATTAACTATGGCTACACCTTC. As protein: CSVAGINYGYTF. The rearrangement uses TRBV29-1 and TRBJ1-2, with no clear D. Germline V gene data show CDR1 as SQVTM and CDR2 as ANQGSEA. The CDR3 extends over 12 amino acids. Trimming stripped 6 bases from V and 1 base from J, with 9 bases between. The full variable domain, its missing parts supplied by reference TRBV29-1 and TRBJ1-2, is SAVISQKPSRDICQRGTSLTIQCQVDSQVTMMFWYRQQPGQSLTLIATANQGSEATYESGFVIDKFPISRPNLTFSTLTVSNMSPEDSSIYLCSVAGINYGYTFGSGTRLTVV.